Shown below are 3 T cell receptor beta chains from a single sample sequenced in a study of neurological immune-mediated disorders. TCRdb re-called the 5' RACE reads with MiXCR, one entry per CDR3 protein. The sample records 46,000 or so distinct CDR3 sequences, around 10% being singletons. Sequencing was carried out using PBMCs. All receptors derive from a woman in her thirties or forties with HTLV-1-associated myelopathy (HAM/TSP).

This clonotype has at least ten counts. The chain is built from TRBV29-1 and TRBJ1-2; 10 nucleotides agree with TRBD1. This CDR3 is 11 amino acids long. V lost 8 bases to trimming and J lost 10 bases; unmatched junction nucleotides: 7. Germline CDR1 and CDR2: SQVTM and ANQGSEA. The CDR3 spells CSTGQGVDYTF. The CDR3 DNA follows: TGCAGCACAGGACAGGGGGTTGACTACACCTTC.

The sample holds many counts of this clonotype. The chain has TRBV7-2 and TRBJ2-7, with D possibly TRBD2 on 5 matching bases. The CDR3 sequence is 12 residues long. The V and J ends lost 5 bases and 5 bases respectively, with 10 bases between them. Germline V gene data show CDR1 as SGHTA and CDR2 as FQGNSA. The CDR3 here is CASSADGDEQYF. Here the CDR3 DNA reads TGTGCCAGCAGCGCGGACGGGGACGAGCAGTACTTC.

This clonotype was detected many times. The V and J genes are TRBV20-1 and TRBJ1-5; D unclear. The germline CDR1 and CDR2 sequences are DFQATT and SNEGSKA (reference sequence). The CDR3 consists of 14 residues. V was trimmed by 1 base and J by 4 bases, leaving 11 bases between them. The CDR3 loop is CSARVMVANQPQHF. The CDR3 DNA is TGCAGTGCTAGAGTAATGGTAGCAAATCAGCCCCAGCATTTT.